A single T cell receptor beta chain is shown here with its context. This sample is part of a study of OX40 agonist ivuxolimab in advanced cancers. V lost 4 bases and J lost 2, with 9 bases in between. Germline V gives CDR1 MNHEY, CDR2 SVGAGI. CDR3 length equals 14 residues. Measured with immunoSEQ multiplex PCR; TCRdb has only the in-frame clones, and not every one. The sample lists under 70,000 clones; roughly 80% were seen once. The V gene is TRBV6-5, the J gene TRBJ1-5; the D is unclear. The sequencing here drew on CD4+ or CD8+ T cells sorted from blood, taken in a trial of the OX40 agonist ivuxolimab. The source of this sequence is an adult with an advanced solid tumor such as melanoma, head and neck, liver or kidney cancer. The chain's CDR3 is CASSSSSGNQPQHF. CDR3 nucleotides: TGTGCCAGCAGTTCAAGCTCGGGCAATCAGCCCCAGCATTTT.